These 22 T cell receptor beta chains came from one sample sequenced in a study of T cell repertoires in cytomegalovirus infection. TCRdb re-called the reads through MiXCR, storing one row per CDR3 protein. The sample records roughly 140,000 distinct CDR3 sequences, roughly a quarter being singletons. Source material: PBMCs. Receptors were obtained from a human donor in good health (CMV status not recorded). Some clones in this sample may be carry-over from other donors' samples.

The gene calls are TRBV7-2 and TRBJ1-1, with a tentative D call TRBD1 (6 bases). The CDR3 loop spans 15 amino acids. Trimming took off 4 bases at V and 9 bases at J, with 21 bases between the two ends. Germline CDR1 reads SGHTA; CDR2 reads FQGNSA. This CDR3 is CASSSQTGFWGQAFF. In DNA form, the CDR3 reads TGTGCCAGCAGCTCCCAAACAGGGTTCTGGGGGCAAGCTTTCTTT.

The chain combines TRBV13 with TRBJ1-2; 8 bases match TRBD1. This CDR3 comprises 23 residues. The trim removed 1 base at V and 4 bases at J, leaving 29 bases unmatched. Germline V CDR1 and CDR2: PRHDT, FYEKMQ (reference sequence). CDR3 loop: CASSLDRISSAPDRAYRGYGYTF. Written as DNA, the CDR3 is TGTGCCAGCAGCTTAGATAGGATCTCGTCCGCACCGGACAGGGCCTATAGGGGCTATGGCTACACCTTC.

This clonotype came up many times. The genes are TRBV7-2 and TRBJ2-2, with 8 positions matching TRBD2. V lost 5 bases, J lost 7 bases, and 15 bases stayed unmatched. Germline CDR1 is SGHTA and CDR2 is FQGNSA. The CDR3 contains 17 residues. The CDR3 reads CASSPRLGGGPGGELFF. CDR3 bases: TGTGCCAGCAGCCCCCGACTTGGCGGGGGGCCTGGCGGGGAGCTGTTTTTT.

CDR3 nucleotides: TGTGCCAGTAGTCCCCGGGACAGAAGCGAGCAGTACTTC. This gives the protein CASSPRDRSEQYF. The V and J genes are TRBV19 and TRBJ2-7, with 7 bases matching TRBD1. This CDR3 has 13 residues. V shed 5 bases, J shed 6 bases, and the junction held 7 bases outside the gene matches. Germline values: CDR1 LNHDA, CDR2 SQIVND (reference sequence).

V gene TRBV12-3 or TRBV12-4 combines with J gene TRBJ2-1; D unclear. CDR3 length: 13 amino acids. Trimming cost V 7 bases and J 8 bases, with 15 bases left between them. This chain's CDR3 is CASTSRRSDEQFF. The CDR3 nucleotides read TGTGCCAGCACCTCTCGTCGTTCGGATGAGCAGTTCTTC.

This clonotype was seen ten or more times. The chain combines TRBV7-8 with TRBJ1-2; TRBD1 aligns across 7 bases. Germline assignment: CDR1 SGHVS and CDR2 FQNEAQ. V shed 0 bases and J 4 bases; nucleotides not matched to a gene: 2. The CDR3 consists of 14 residues. The CDR3 nucleotides are TGTGCCAGCAGCTTAGCGGGACAGTTCTATGGCTACACCTTC. It encodes CASSLAGQFYGYTF. Combining the CDR3 with reference TRBV7-8 and TRBJ1-2 gives the whole variable domain GAGVSQSPRYKVAKRGQDVALRCDPISGHVSLFWYQQALGQGPEFLTYFQNEAQLDKSGLPSDRFFAERPEGSVSTLKIQRTQQEDSAVYLCASSLAGQFYGYTFGSGTRLTVV.

This clonotype showed up many times. This chain uses TRBV7-2 with TRBJ2-1, with D possibly being TRBD2 (6 bases). CDR3 length: 13 amino acids. In germline, CDR1 is SGHTA, CDR2 FQGNSA. The V end was cut by 5 bases, the J end by 9 bases, with 14 bases between. The CDR3 nucleotides read TGTGCCAGCAGCGGGGGACTCACCAGTGAGCAGTTCTTC. It encodes CASSGGLTSEQFF. Complete variable domain (other parts from reference TRBV7-2 and TRBJ2-1): GAGVSQSPSNKVTEKGKDVELRCDPISGHTALYWYRQSLGQGLEFLIYFQGNSAPDKSGLPSDRFSAERTGGSVSTLTIQRTQQEDSAVYLCASSGGLTSEQFFGPGTRLTVL.

This clonotype was counted at least ten times. The chain carries TRBV12-3 or TRBV12-4 and TRBJ2-3, with TRBD2 matching over 9 bases. Trimming took 2 bases from V and 5 from J; bases not matched to a gene: 5. This CDR3 has 15 amino acids. CDR3 region: CASSLIQLAGDTQYF. The DNA of the CDR3 is TGTGCCAGCAGTTTAATACAACTAGCGGGAGATACGCAGTATTTT.

The chain is built from TRBV25-1 and TRBJ2-1; D unclear. The V and J ends lost 5 bases and 8 bases respectively, with 13 bases between them. Germline V gene sequence: CDR1 MGHDK, CDR2 SYGVNS. The CDR3 extends over 13 amino acids. Here the CDR3 DNA reads TGTGCCAGCAGTAGAACACCCCGCGATGAGCAGTTCTTC. Its protein is CASSRTPRDEQFF.

This clonotype was seen many times. This sequence joins TRBV20-1 and TRBJ2-1, with 8 positions matching TRBD2. V trimming: 6 bases; J trimming: 2 bases; junction bases outside the gene matches: 9. Germline loops: CDR1 DFQATT, CDR2 SNEGSKA (reference sequence). CDR3 length: 15 amino acids. The CDR3 region is CSAFKLADTYNEQFF. DNA of the CDR3: TGCAGTGCCTTCAAACTAGCGGACACCTACAATGAGCAGTTCTTC.

This clonotype was detected only once. A read error may be the cause here, since a much bigger clone is one base away. The chain employs TRBV7-8 and TRBJ2-5; D is tentatively TRBD1 or TRBD2 (5 bases each). This CDR3 comprises 13 residues. CDR1 and CDR2 (germline): SGHVS, FQNEAQ. CDR3 protein: CASSLGGSETQHF. The CDR3 DNA reads TGTGCCAGCAGCTTAGGGGGGTCGGAGACCCAGCACTTC. Looking up the rest from reference TRBV7-8 and TRBJ2-5 gives the full variable domain: GAGVSQSPRYKVAKRGQDVALRCDPISGHVSLFWYQQALGQGPEFLTYFQNEAQLDKSGLPSDRFFAERPEGSVSTLKIQRTQQEDSAVYLCASSLGGSETQHFGPGTRLLVL.

The DNA of the CDR3 is TGTGCCAGCAGCTCCGGGGGGACGAACACCGGGGAGCTGTTTTTT. The encoded protein is CASSSGGTNTGELFF. J is TRBJ2-2 and V is TRBV7-9; 7 nucleotides agree with TRBD2. The CDR3 has 15 residues. Germline-derived CDR1 and CDR2 are SEHNR and FQNEAQ (reference sequence). Germline trimming cut 4 bases from V and 0 bases from J; bases unmatched to any gene: 2.

This clonotype was found many times. The junction does not match germline at one end; this may be a read error. The rearrangement uses TRBV6-6 and TRBJ2-7; TRBD1 agrees at 8 bases. This CDR3 contains 15 residues. The germline V gene has CDR1 MNHNY and CDR2 SVGAGI (reference sequence). CDR3 nucleotides: TGTGCCAGCAGATACTCTGTCAGGGGGCTGGACGAGCAGTACTTC. This translates into CASRYSVRGLDEQYF.

This clonotype was observed a few times. The rearrangement links TRBV20-1 to TRBJ1-1; D unresolved. V was cut by 3 bases and J by 1 base, with 12 bases left in between. CDR3 length: 14 amino acids. CDR1 is DFQATT, CDR2 SNEGSKA, per germline (reference sequence). The CDR3 here is CSARGIQWNTEAFF. The CDR3 region has the DNA TGCAGTGCTAGGGGGATTCAGTGGAACACTGAAGCTTTCTTT.

There are many counts of this clonotype. The chain has TRBV7-2 and TRBJ1-6; 8 nucleotides align to TRBD1. V lost 5 bases to trimming and J lost 9 bases; unmatched junction nucleotides: 6. The CDR3 runs 14 residues. Germline V gene sequence: CDR1 SGHTA, CDR2 FQGNSA. The CDR3 here is CASSIRGLGSPLHF. The CDR3 region has the DNA TGTGCCAGCAGCATCAGGGGGCTCGGTTCACCCCTCCACTTT.

This clonotype was counted a few times. V and J are TRBV28 and TRBJ1-5; 10 positions match TRBD1. The germline V gene has CDR1 MDHEN and CDR2 SYDVKM. CDR3 length: 17 amino acids. The J segment lost 7 bases and the V segment lost 5 bases, leaving 14 bases of the junction unmatched. DNA for the CDR3: TGTGCCAGCAGTCCTAGCCCCTCCCGGGACAGGGGCCAGCCCCAGCATTTT. Encoded protein: CASSPSPSRDRGQPQHF.

This clonotype showed up just a few times. This chain uses TRBV6-5 with TRBJ1-5; 7 bases align to TRBD1. There are 16 residues in the CDR3. V trimming: 1 base; J trimming: 1 base; junction bases outside the gene matches: 4. The V gene's germline CDR1 is MNHEY and CDR2 SVGAGI. Written as DNA, the CDR3 is TGTGCCAGCAGTTACTACAGGGGACTAAGCAATCAGCCCCAGCATTTT. Translating gives CASSYYRGLSNQPQHF.

In the case of this clonotype: A read error may produce the germline difference seen at one junction end. The chain uses TRBV4-3 and TRBJ2-7; TRBD2 aligns across 9 bases. The germline CDR1 and CDR2 sequences are LGHNA and YSLEER. CDR3 size: 16 residues. The CDR3 protein is CACSPRTSVGPYEQYF. CDR3 in DNA: TGCGCCTGCAGCCCCCGGACTAGCGTCGGTCCCTACGAGCAGTACTTC.

This clonotype was recorded at least ten times. The chain recombines TRBV7-2 with TRBJ1-6; D is undetermined. CDR1 SGHTA and CDR2 FQGNSA come from the germline V gene. V was clipped by 7 bases and J by 4 bases, with 11 bases between them. CDR3 size: 14 residues. For the CDR3, the DNA is TGTGCCAGCAACCCTGGTGTTTATAATTCACCCCTCCACTTT. It translates to CASNPGVYNSPLHF. Supplemented by reference TRBV7-2 and TRBJ1-6, the full variable domain reads GAGVSQSPSNKVTEKGKDVELRCDPISGHTALYWYRQSLGQGLEFLIYFQGNSAPDKSGLPSDRFSAERTGGSVSTLTIQRTQQEDSAVYLCASNPGVYNSPLHFGNGTRLTVT.

About this clonotype: A much larger clonotype is one base distant, so this may be a read error. The chain employs TRBV7-2 and TRBJ2-7; no clear D. Per the germline V gene, CDR1 is SGHTA and CDR2 is FQGNSA. The CDR3 is made up of 16 amino acids. Written as DNA, the CDR3 is TGTGCCAACAGCCTTGGAATTGACATGGGGTACCTCGAGCAGTACTTC. It translates to CANSLGIDMGYLEQYF.

This clonotype was seen only a few times. The rearrangement uses TRBV29-1 and TRBJ2-7; 8 positions match TRBD2. CDR3 length: 13 residues. With V trimmed by 4 bases and J by 2 bases, 4 bases remained unmatched. Germline CDR1 is SQVTM and CDR2 is ANQGSEA. CDR3 DNA: TGCAGCGTTGCCCGGGAGGGTCCCTACGAGCAGTACTTC. It codes for CSVAREGPYEQYF.

The V call is TRBV10-3, the J call TRBJ1-5; possible D gene TRBD1, 5 bases. V gave up 0 bases and J gave up 4 bases, with 13 bases separating them. CDR3 length: 16 residues. Germline CDR1 reads ENHRY; CDR2 reads SYGVKD. CDR3 in DNA: TGTGCCATCAGTGAGTCCCGGGACGCTCAGAATCAGCCCCAGCATTTT. Residues: CAISESRDAQNQPQHF.